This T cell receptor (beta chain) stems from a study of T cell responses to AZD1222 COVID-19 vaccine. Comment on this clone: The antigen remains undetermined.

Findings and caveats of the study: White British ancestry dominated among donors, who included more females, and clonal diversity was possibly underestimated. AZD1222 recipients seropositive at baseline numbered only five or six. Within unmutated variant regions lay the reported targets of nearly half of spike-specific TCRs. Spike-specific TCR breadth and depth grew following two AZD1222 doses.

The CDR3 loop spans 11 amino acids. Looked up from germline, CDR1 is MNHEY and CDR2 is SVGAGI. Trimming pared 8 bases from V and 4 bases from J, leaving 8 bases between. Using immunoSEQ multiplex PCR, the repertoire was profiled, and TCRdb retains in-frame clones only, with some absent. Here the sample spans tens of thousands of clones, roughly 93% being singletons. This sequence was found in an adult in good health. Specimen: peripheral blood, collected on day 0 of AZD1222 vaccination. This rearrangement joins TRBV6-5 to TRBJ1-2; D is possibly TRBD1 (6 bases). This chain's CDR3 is CASEGVYGYTF. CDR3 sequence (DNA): TGTGCCAGCGAGGGGGTCTATGGCTACACCTTC.